What follows are 13 T cell receptor beta chains derived from one specimen sequenced in a study of HIV-infected patients and healthy controls. All unsorted peripheral T cells were captured because whole blood was used without fractionation. cDNA was made from approximately 500 ng RNA using alpha and beta constant primers. Alpha and beta chain libraries were made separately by chain-specific third strand synthesis with multiplexing indices. From the 5' RACE reads, TCRdb called clonotypes with MiXCR, one entry per CDR3 protein. The profile shows around 8,600 distinct CDR3 sequences, approximately 7.6% of them singletons. The material sequenced was blood, taken before antiretroviral therapy. The receptor set was obtained from an adult with HIV infection. The donor label of this sample is uncertain.

This clonotype occurred many times. This rearrangement joins TRBV10-3 to TRBJ1-5; the match to TRBD1 covers 8 bases. V gave up 5 bases and J gave up 0 bases; unmatched junction bases: 3. This CDR3 comprises 15 residues. CDR1 and CDR2 from the germline V gene are ENHRY and SYGVKD. CDR3: CAISQGALSNQPQHF. Written as DNA, the CDR3 is TGTGCCATCAGTCAGGGGGCCCTTAGCAATCAGCCCCAGCATTTT.

This clonotype was seen many times. The V gene is TRBV6-1, the J gene TRBJ1-2; D is ambiguous. The CDR3 is made up of 13 amino acids. V was pared by 2 bases and J by 4 bases, with 8 bases between. The germline CDR1 and CDR2 sequences are MNHNS and SASEGT. The CDR3 nucleotides are TGTGCCAGCAGTGAAAGGGCACGCTATGGCTACACCTTC. Translated: CASSERARYGYTF.

This clonotype was recorded many times. The chain couples TRBV2 to TRBJ1-5, with D unclear. The CDR3 consists of 15 residues. V lost 8 bases and J 0 bases, leaving 14 bases between the germline ends. The germline CDR1 and CDR2 sequences are SNHLY and FYNNEI. CDR3 nucleotides: TGTGCCAGCGGTCTGCTGCCATATAGCAATCAGCCCCAGCATTTT. Amino acids: CASGLLPYSNQPQHF.

V is TRBV6-1 and J is TRBJ2-1; possibly TRBD1 for D (5 bases). Germline CDR1 reads MNHNS; CDR2 reads SASEGT. The length of the CDR3 is 15 residues. V lost 4 bases, J lost 9 bases, and 19 bases lay in between. The CDR3 sequence: CASSGAGNRYGEQFF. The CDR3 DNA is TGTGCCAGCAGTGGGGCAGGGAATCGATATGGTGAGCAGTTCTTC.

This clonotype was detected ten times or more. The gene calls are TRBV7-9 and TRBJ2-5; D tentatively fits TRBD1 or TRBD2 (5 bases each). V was trimmed by 5 bases and J by 4 bases, leaving 17 bases between them. Germline values: CDR1 SEHNR, CDR2 FQNEAQ (reference sequence). This CDR3 comprises 15 residues. The CDR3 loop is CASSTSGTMGETQYF. The CDR3 bases are TGTGCCAGCAGCACCTCCGGGACCATGGGAGAGACCCAGTACTTC. Full variable domain (rest looked up from reference TRBV7-9 and TRBJ2-5): DTGVSQNPRHKITKRGQNVTFRCDPISEHNRLYWYRQTLGQGPEFLTYFQNEAQLEKSRLLSDRFSAERPKGSFSTLEIQRTEQGDSAMYLCASSTSGTMGETQYFGPGTRLLVL.

The chain couples TRBV25-1 to TRBJ2-3; D possibly corresponds to TRBD2 (6 bases). The CDR3 length is 13 residues. Germline CDR1 reads MGHDK; CDR2 reads SYGVNS. This CDR3 is CERSETGEVTQYF. CDR3 coding DNA: TGTGAAAGAAGTGAAACGGGGGAGGTTACGCAGTATTTT.

This clonotype came up many times. The genes are TRBV19 and TRBJ1-1, with TRBD1 matching over 7 bases. The germline V gene encodes CDR1 LNHDA and CDR2 SQIVND (reference sequence). The V and J ends lost 6 bases and 0 bases, in that order; junction bases with no gene match: 10. CDR3 size: 16 residues. This chain's CDR3 is CASSTFRDSLNTEAFF. Here the CDR3 DNA reads TGTGCCAGTAGCACCTTCCGGGACAGCTTGAACACTGAAGCTTTCTTT.

This clonotype has ten or more counts. The chain uses TRBV12-3 or TRBV12-4 and TRBJ2-7, with TRBD1 as a possible D gene (6 bases). This CDR3 comprises 15 residues. V shed 3 bases and J shed 6 bases, with 18 bases lying between them. The CDR3 DNA reads as TGTGCCAGCAGTTTGTTTGGGGGCACTCTCTCCGAGCAGTACTTC. Translation gives CASSLFGGTLSEQYF.

At least ten counts were recorded for this clonotype. The chain joins TRBV5-1 to TRBJ2-2; 7 bases are a match to TRBD1. The junction had 4 bases not matched to a gene; V was cut back by 1 base and J by 4 bases. Germline CDR1 is SGHRS and CDR2 is YFSETQ. This CDR3 region has 15 residues. CDR3 sequence (DNA): TGCGCCAGCAGCTTGAGACAGGGTAGCACCGGGGAGCTGTTTTTT. Translated, it gives CASSLRQGSTGELFF.

This clonotype has a handful of counts. The V gene is TRBV7-2, the J gene TRBJ2-5; no clear D gene. Germline CDR1 and CDR2: SGHTA and FQGNSA. CDR3 length: 15 residues. V lost 5 bases to trimming and J lost 0 bases, with 13 bases between them. The chain's CDR3 is CASSPPHQYQETQYF. The CDR3 DNA follows: TGTGCCAGCAGCCCACCCCACCAGTACCAAGAGACCCAGTACTTC.

This clonotype was observed many times. V gene TRBV11-2 combines with J gene TRBJ2-1; the D is unclear. V was clipped by 3 bases and J by 8 bases, with 17 bases between them. The CDR3 loop spans 15 amino acids. The germline V gene encodes CDR1 SGHAT and CDR2 FQNNGV. The CDR3 loop is CASSLGTGPGHEQFF. The CDR3 DNA sequence: TGTGCCAGCAGCTTGGGAACTGGACCCGGCCATGAGCAGTTCTTC.

This clonotype was detected ten times or more. V gene TRBV28 combines with J gene TRBJ1-2, with unresolved D. Trimming left V 6 bases short and J 4 bases short, with 6 bases between. Germline V gives CDR1 MDHEN, CDR2 SYDVKM. CDR3 length: 11 residues. CDR3 residues: CASSTLYGYTF. CDR3 DNA sequence: TGTGCCAGCAGCACACTCTATGGCTACACCTTC.

This rearrangement joins TRBV6-5 to TRBJ1-1; no reliable D call. The CDR3 loop spans 12 amino acids. V was shortened by 2 bases and J by 10 bases, with 11 bases between the two germline ends. Germline CDR1 and CDR2: MNHEY and SVGAGI. CDR3 sequence (DNA): TGTGCCAGCAGTTACGACGGTAGGAGAGCTTTCTTT. Protein product: CASSYDGRRAFF.